This is a list of T cell receptor beta chains from one sample in a study of cytomegalovirus exposure and HLA in healthy donors. Using immunoSEQ multiplex PCR, the repertoire was profiled, and TCRdb retains in-frame clones only, with some absent. The data hold more than 150,000 clones, with 77% observed a single time. Sequencing used PBMCs. Source of these receptors: a man aged 18 to 30 in good health and CMV-seronegative. Both conserved end residues are part of each CDR3. A D gene is named only where the DNA matches it firmly. Clone sizes are given selectively: once, few, many, or a class where the clone is expanded.

v_gene	abundance	d_gene	j_gene	CDR3nt	CDR3aa
TRBV19	NA	TRBD1	TRBJ1-1	TGTGCCAGTAGCTTAGGACAGGGCAACACTGAAGCTTTCTTT	CASSLGQGNTEAFF
TRBV7-2	NA	NA	TRBJ1-4	TGTGCCAGCAGCTTAGCGCGCACAACTAATGAAAAACTGTTTTTT	CASSLARTTNEKLFF
TRBV7-9	NA	NA	TRBJ1-2	TGTGCCAGCAGCTTGAGGGCCGAGGGCTATGGCTACACCTTC	CASSLRAEGYGYTF
TRBV2	NA	NA	TRBJ2-3	TGTGCCAGCAGAGGAGCGGGTTATCCAGATACGCAGTATTTT	CASRGAGYPDTQYF
TRBV28	once	TRBD1	TRBJ1-1	TGTGCCAGCAGTCCTGGGACAGACTACCTCCCTGAAGCTTTCTTT	CASSPGTDYLPEAFF
TRBV7-9	NA	NA	TRBJ2-7	TGTGCCAGCAGCTTAGGGCATTACTACGAGCAGTACTTC	CASSLGHYYEQYF
TRBV5-5	NA	NA	TRBJ1-2	TGTGCCAGCAGCTTGTATAGGGGTCCCGGCTATGGCTACACCTTC	CASSLYRGPGYGYTF
TRBV30	NA	TRBD1	TRBJ1-4	TGTGCCAGTACAGGGGGCGGTAAGAAACTGTTTTTT	CASTGGGKKLFF
TRBV7-9	NA	TRBD2	TRBJ2-1	TGTGCCAGCAGCTCCGGCAGCGGGGGCTCCTACAATGAGCAGTTCTTC	CASSSGSGGSYNEQFF
TRBV6-5	NA	TRBD2	TRBJ2-7	TGTGCCAGCAGGCTAGCGGGGGGCCCCTACGAGCAGTACTTC	CASRLAGGPYEQYF
TRBV7-9	NA	TRBD1	TRBJ1-4	TGTGCCAGCAGCCTGACGGACAGGGGCCGTAATGAAAAACTGTTTTTT	CASSLTDRGRNEKLFF
TRBV7-9	NA	TRBD1	TRBJ1-2	TGTGCCAGCAGTCCCGGGACAGGGGTTTCTAACTATGGCTACACCTTC	CASSPGTGVSNYGYTF
TRBV5-1	NA	NA	TRBJ2-5	TGCGCCAGCAGCTTGGTGGGTAGCGTCATTCCCCAAGAGACCCAGTACTTC	CASSLVGSVIPQETQYF
TRBV5-1	NA	NA	TRBJ2-3	TGCGCCAGCAGCTTGGGCAGGGGGGACACAGATACGCAGTATTTT	CASSLGRGDTDTQYF
TRBV9	NA	NA	TRBJ2-7	TGTGCCAGCAGCGTAGCTAGTAGGGGGGAGCAGTACTTC	CASSVASRGEQYF
TRBV5-1	NA	TRBD1	TRBJ2-1	TGCGCCAGCAGCGGGACAGGAAAAATCAATGAGCAGTTCTTC	CASSGTGKINEQFF
TRBV4-3	NA	TRBD2	TRBJ2-5	TGCGCCAGCAGCCAAGGCTACCAACTAGCGGACCAAGAGACCCAGTACTTC	CASSQGYQLADQETQYF
TRBV11-1	NA	NA	TRBJ2-1	TGTGCCAGCAGCTTATCGCAGGGTATTCCCTACAATGAGCAGTTCTTC	CASSLSQGIPYNEQFF
TRBV7-2	few	TRBD2	TRBJ2-1	TGTGCCAGCAGCCCAACGATTAGGCGGGGGGGTGAGCAGTTCTTC	CASSPTIRRGGEQFF
TRBV7-2	NA	TRBD1	TRBJ2-7	TGTGCCAGCAGCCCTGTGGCAGGGACAGGGTCCCACGAGCAGTACTTC	CASSPVAGTGSHEQYF
TRBV5-6	once	NA	TRBJ2-7	TGTGCCAGCAGCTTGGTAGCGCTAAGCTCCTACGAGCAGTACTTC	CASSLVALSSYEQYF
TRBV19	NA	NA	TRBJ2-7	TGTGCCAGTAGTTCCGCAGCGACCTACGAGCAGTACTTC	CASSSAATYEQYF
TRBV27	NA	NA	TRBJ1-2	TGTGCCAGCAGTTTGTGGGGGCCGGCTAACTATGGCTACACCTTC	CASSLWGPANYGYTF
TRBV7-2	NA	NA	TRBJ1-2	TGTGCCAGCAGCTTAGGCACGGGGAACTATGGCTACACCTTC	CASSLGTGNYGYTF
TRBV27	few	TRBD2	TRBJ2-1	TGTGCCAGCAGTTTCTGGGGCGGGAGGACCTACAATGAGCAGTTCTTC	CASSFWGGRTYNEQFF
TRBV5-5	NA	NA	TRBJ1-1	TGTGCCAGCAGCTTGGCAGGGGCGAACACTGAAGCTTTCTTT	CASSLAGANTEAFF
TRBV10-3	NA	NA	TRBJ1-5	TGTGCCGCCGGCGCGGACAGCTTAGGACAGCCCCAGCATTTT	CAAGADSLGQPQHF
TRBV5-6	NA	TRBD1	TRBJ2-7	TGTGCCAGCAGCTACGACAGGGGCGAGCAGTACTTC	CASSYDRGEQYF
TRBV6-6	NA	NA	TRBJ1-5	TGTGCCAGCACCTGGGGGAGGGAAGGGGTGGATCCGCCCCAGCATTTT	CASTWGREGVDPPQHF
TRBV7-8	NA	NA	TRBJ2-5	TGTGCCAGCAGGGGGGGATCTCAAGAGACCCAGTACTTC	CASRGGSQETQYF
TRBV27	NA	TRBD2	TRBJ2-1	TGTGCCAGCAGAACCGGGACTAGCGGGAGGGGCTACAATGAGCAGTTCTTC	CASRTGTSGRGYNEQFF
TRBV9	NA	NA	TRBJ2-1	TGTGCCAGCAGCGGGGGCTCGGGCTCCTACAATGAGCAGTTCTTC	CASSGGSGSYNEQFF
TRBV30	NA	TRBD2	TRBJ2-7	TGTGCCTGGAGTGTTTTAGCGGGACCTTACGAGCAGTACTTC	CAWSVLAGPYEQYF
TRBV5-6	NA	TRBD1	TRBJ1-2	TGTGCCAGCAGCGTCGGACAGGGTATCGACTATGGCTACACCTTC	CASSVGQGIDYGYTF
TRBV7-2	NA	TRBD1	TRBJ1-4	TGTGCCAGCAGCCCCAGACAGGGGATTGCAACTAATGAAAAACTGTTTTTT	CASSPRQGIATNEKLFF
TRBV2	NA	TRBD1	TRBJ2-5	TGTGCCAGCAGTGATCAGGGGGACATCGCCCAAGAGACCCAGTACTTC	CASSDQGDIAQETQYF
TRBV7-3	NA	TRBD2	TRBJ2-1	TGTGCCAGCAGCTCTACTAGCGGGAACCACAATGAGCAGTTCTTC	CASSSTSGNHNEQFF
TRBV6-6	many	NA	TRBJ1-3	TGTGCCAGCCTTCCAGCGCATCGTTACTCTGGAAACACCATATATTTT	CASLPAHRYSGNTIYF
TRBV4-2	NA	NA	TRBJ1-2	TGTGCCAGCAGCCAAGCGGACCAGGGACTCTATGGCTACACCTTC	CASSQADQGLYGYTF
TRBV9	NA	NA	TRBJ1-3	TGTGCCAGCAGCGTAGGTGACGGGTGGACTGGAAACACCATATATTTT	CASSVGDGWTGNTIYF
TRBV13	NA	NA	TRBJ2-7	TGTGCCAGCAGCCGTTGGCGGGGACCCTACGAGCAGTACTTC	CASSRWRGPYEQYF
TRBV27	few	NA	TRBJ1-2	TGTGCCAGCAGTTTAAAAGGGGGCTATGGCTACACCTTC	CASSLKGGYGYTF
TRBV4-2	NA	TRBD1	TRBJ1-2	TGTGCCAGCAGCCACAAACCTCGACAGGGCGCGGGGGGCTACACCTTC	CASSHKPRQGAGGYTF
TRBV7-2	once	NA	TRBJ2-5	TGTGCCAGCAGCCGACCCGGGGGCCAAGAGACCCAGTACTTC	CASSRPGGQETQYF
TRBV5-6	NA	NA	TRBJ1-2	TGTGCCAGCAGGAGCCCTGGTACTCTATCTGGCTACACCTTC	CASRSPGTLSGYTF
TRBV5-6	NA	NA	TRBJ2-1	TGTGCCAGCAGCGCAGGGATTTATTACAATGAGCAGTTCTTC	CASSAGIYYNEQFF
TRBV18	NA	NA	TRBJ2-5	TGTGCCAGCTCACCCGACCAGATTTGGACCGGGGGGCGAGAGACCCAGTACTTC	CASSPDQIWTGGRETQYF
TRBV4-3	once	NA	TRBJ2-3	TGCGCCAGCAGCCAAGTAACGGTACGGGATACGCAGTATTTT	CASSQVTVRDTQYF
TRBV30	NA	TRBD1	TRBJ2-7	TGTGCCTGGAGTCCGGGACAGGGTTTGTTGCAGTACTTC	CAWSPGQGLLQYF
TRBV19	NA	TRBD2	TRBJ2-7	TGTGCCAGTAGTATGGGACTAGCGCGCGAGCAGTACTTC	CASSMGLAREQYF
TRBV7-9	NA	TRBD1	TRBJ1-2	TGTGCCAGCACTAGGGACAGATCTAACTATGGCTACACCTTC	CASTRDRSNYGYTF
TRBV7-3	once	NA	TRBJ2-3	TGTGCCAGCAGCTTAACCGGGACATTCACAGATACGCAGTATTTT	CASSLTGTFTDTQYF
TRBV7-6	few	NA	TRBJ2-1	TGTGCCAGCAGCTTAGTGGCGGGTAGCTCCTACAATGAGCAGTTCTTC	CASSLVAGSSYNEQFF
TRBV4-2	NA	NA	TRBJ1-2	TGTGCCAGCAGCCAAGATTATAGTGCTCAAACCTATGGCTACACCTTC	CASSQDYSAQTYGYTF
TRBV19	few	TRBD1	TRBJ2-2	TGTGCCAGTAGTACTTCCAACACCTACGACAGGGGGCTGAACACCGGGGAGCTGTTTTTT	CASSTSNTYDRGLNTGELFF
TRBV15	NA	NA	TRBJ2-5	TGTGCCACCAGCAGAGGGGGGAGGGGGAGAGAGCAGTACTTC	CATSRGGRGREQYF